This T cell receptor (beta chain) emerged from a study of identical twins. Germline-derived CDR1 and CDR2 are KGHSH and LQKENI. The CDR3 runs 14 residues. V was pared by 6 bases and J by 2 bases, with 11 bases between. This clonotype occurred a few times. Its antigen is not identified. Among all donors, each was a healthy Caucasian. Whole-study findings and limits: Shared out-of-frame alpha sequences (those common to twins) showed excess low generation probability. In cord blood, abundant beta clonotypes had fewer insertions; memory showed no trend. Researchers reported weaker excess twin sharing in beta out-of-frame sequences.

TCRdb independently ran MiXCR on the 5' RACE reads; one entry per CDR3 protein. The sample has fewer than 250,000 distinct CDR3 sequences, around a tenth seen once. The sequence derives from a woman aged 18-29 years in good health. The rearrangement uses TRBV18 and TRBJ1-5, with a weak D call TRBD1 (5 bases). The specimen was memory (CD45RO+) T cells sorted from blood. The CDR3 bases are TGTGCCAGCTCGGGGGGTTGGGGCAATCAGCCCCAGCATTTT. Protein product: CASSGGWGNQPQHF.